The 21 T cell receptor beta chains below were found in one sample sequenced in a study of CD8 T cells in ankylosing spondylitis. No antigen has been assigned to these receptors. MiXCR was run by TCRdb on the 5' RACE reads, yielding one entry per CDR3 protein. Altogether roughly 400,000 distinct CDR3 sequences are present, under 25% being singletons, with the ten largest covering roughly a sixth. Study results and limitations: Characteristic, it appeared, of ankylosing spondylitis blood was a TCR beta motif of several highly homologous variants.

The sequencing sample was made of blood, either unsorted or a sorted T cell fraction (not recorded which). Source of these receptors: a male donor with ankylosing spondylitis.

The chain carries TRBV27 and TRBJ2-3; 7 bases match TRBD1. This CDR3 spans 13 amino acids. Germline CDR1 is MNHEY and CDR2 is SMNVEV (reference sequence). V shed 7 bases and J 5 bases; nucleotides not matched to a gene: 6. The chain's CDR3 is CASTRTGGDTQYF. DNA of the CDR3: TGTGCCAGCACCCGGACAGGAGGAGATACGCAGTATTTT.

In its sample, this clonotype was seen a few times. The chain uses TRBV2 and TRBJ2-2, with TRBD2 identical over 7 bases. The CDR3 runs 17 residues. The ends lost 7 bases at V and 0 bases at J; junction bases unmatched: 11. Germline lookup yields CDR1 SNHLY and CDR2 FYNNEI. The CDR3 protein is CASTWGGAKTNTGELFF. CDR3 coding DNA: TGTGCCAGCACTTGGGGAGGGGCTAAGACGAACACCGGGGAGCTGTTTTTT.

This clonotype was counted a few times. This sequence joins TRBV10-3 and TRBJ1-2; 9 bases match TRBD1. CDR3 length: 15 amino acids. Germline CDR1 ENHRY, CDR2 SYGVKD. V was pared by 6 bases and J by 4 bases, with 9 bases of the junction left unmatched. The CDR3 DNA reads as TGTGCCATCAGCGGCCGGGACAGGGAAAGCTATGGCTACACCTTC. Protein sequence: CAISGRDRESYGYTF.

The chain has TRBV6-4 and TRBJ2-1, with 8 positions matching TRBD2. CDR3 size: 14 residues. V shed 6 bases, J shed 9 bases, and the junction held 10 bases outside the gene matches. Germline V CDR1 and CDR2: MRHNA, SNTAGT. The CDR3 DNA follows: TGTGCCAGCAGCCCCAGCGGGGGTTTGGGTGAGCAGTTCTTC. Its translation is CASSPSGGLGEQFF.

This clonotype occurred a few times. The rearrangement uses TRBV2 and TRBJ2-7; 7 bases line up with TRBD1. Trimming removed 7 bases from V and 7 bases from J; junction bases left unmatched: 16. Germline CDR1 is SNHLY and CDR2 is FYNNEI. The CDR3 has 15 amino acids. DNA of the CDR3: TGTGCCAGCACCATTGGGACAGTCCCTGAGTCGGAGCAGTACTTC. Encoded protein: CASTIGTVPESEQYF.

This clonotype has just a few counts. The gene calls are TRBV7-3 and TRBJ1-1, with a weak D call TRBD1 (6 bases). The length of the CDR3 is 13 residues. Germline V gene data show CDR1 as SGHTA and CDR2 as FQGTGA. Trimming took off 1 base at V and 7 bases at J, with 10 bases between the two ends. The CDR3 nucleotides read TGTGCCAGCAGCTTAAACAGGGCCGGTGAAGCTTTCTTT. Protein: CASSLNRAGEAFF.

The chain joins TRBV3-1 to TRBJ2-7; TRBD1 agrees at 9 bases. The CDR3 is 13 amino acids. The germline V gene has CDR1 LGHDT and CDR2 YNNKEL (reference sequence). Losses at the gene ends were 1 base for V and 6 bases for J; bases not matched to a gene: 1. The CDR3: CASSQAQGAEQYF. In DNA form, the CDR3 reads TGTGCCAGCAGCCAAGCACAGGGGGCCGAGCAGTACTTC.

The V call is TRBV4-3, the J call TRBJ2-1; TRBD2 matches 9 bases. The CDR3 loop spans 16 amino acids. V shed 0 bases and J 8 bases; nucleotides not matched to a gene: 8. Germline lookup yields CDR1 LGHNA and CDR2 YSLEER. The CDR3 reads CASSQEGREGLDEQFF. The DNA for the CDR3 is TGCGCCAGCAGCCAAGAGGGGCGGGAGGGCCTGGATGAGCAGTTCTTC.

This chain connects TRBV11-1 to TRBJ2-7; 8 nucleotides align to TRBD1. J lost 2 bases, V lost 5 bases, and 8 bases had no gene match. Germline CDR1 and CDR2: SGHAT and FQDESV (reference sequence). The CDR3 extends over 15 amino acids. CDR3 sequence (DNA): TGTGCCAGCAGCCGCAGGGGGCGAGGTACCTACGAGCAGTACTTC. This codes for CASSRRGRGTYEQYF.

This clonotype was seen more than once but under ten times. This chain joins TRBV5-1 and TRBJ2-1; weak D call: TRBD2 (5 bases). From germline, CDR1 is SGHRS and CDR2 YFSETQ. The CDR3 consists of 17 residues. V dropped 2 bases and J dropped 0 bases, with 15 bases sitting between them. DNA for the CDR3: TGCGCCAGCAGCTTCCTTATAGCGTGGAGCTCCTACAATGAGCAGTTCTTC. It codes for CASSFLIAWSSYNEQFF. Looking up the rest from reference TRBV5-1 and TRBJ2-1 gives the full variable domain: KAGVTQTPRYLIKTRGQQVTLSCSPISGHRSVSWYQQTPGQGLQFLFEYFSETQRNKGNFPGRFSGRQFSNSRSEMNVSTLELGDSALYLCASSFLIAWSSYNEQFFGPGTRLTVL.

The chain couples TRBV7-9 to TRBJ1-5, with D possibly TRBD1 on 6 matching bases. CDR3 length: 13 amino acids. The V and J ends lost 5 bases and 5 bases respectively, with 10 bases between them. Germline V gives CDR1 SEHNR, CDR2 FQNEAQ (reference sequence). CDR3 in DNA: TGTGCCAGCAGCCAAACAGGGTATCAGCCCCAGCATTTT. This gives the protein CASSQTGYQPQHF. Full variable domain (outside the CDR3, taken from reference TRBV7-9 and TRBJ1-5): DTGVSQNPRHKITKRGQNVTFRCDPISEHNRLYWYRQTLGQGPEFLTYFQNEAQLEKSRLLSDRFSAERPKGSFSTLEIQRTEQGDSAMYLCASSQTGYQPQHFGDGTRLSIL.

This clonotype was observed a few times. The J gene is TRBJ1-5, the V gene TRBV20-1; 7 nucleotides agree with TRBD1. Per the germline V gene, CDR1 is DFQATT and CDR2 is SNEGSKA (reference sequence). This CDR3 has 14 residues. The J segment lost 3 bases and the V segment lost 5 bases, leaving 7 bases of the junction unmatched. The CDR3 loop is CSALSDRANQPQHF. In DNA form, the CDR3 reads TGCAGTGCTCTCTCAGACAGGGCCAATCAGCCCCAGCATTTT.

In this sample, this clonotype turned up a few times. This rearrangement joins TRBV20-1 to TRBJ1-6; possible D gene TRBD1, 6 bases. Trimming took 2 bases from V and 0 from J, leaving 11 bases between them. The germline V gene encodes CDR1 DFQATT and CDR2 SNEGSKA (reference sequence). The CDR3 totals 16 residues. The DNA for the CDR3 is TGCAGTGCTAGATCGGGACAACTCTCCTATAATTCACCCCTCCACTTT. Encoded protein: CSARSGQLSYNSPLHF.

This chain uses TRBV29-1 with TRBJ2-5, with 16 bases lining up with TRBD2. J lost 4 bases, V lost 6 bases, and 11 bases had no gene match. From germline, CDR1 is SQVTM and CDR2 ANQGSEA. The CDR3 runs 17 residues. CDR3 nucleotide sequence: TGCAGCGTGGAGGGACTAGCGGGAGGGCTGTTTGGAGAGACCCAGTACTTC. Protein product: CSVEGLAGGLFGETQYF.

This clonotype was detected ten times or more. The CDR3 loop is CASSYGASPTARNEKLFF. The CDR3 bases are TGCGCCAGCAGCTACGGTGCCAGCCCGACGGCCCGAAATGAAAAACTGTTTTTT. The rearrangement joins TRBV5-1 to TRBJ1-4; D uncertain. This CDR3 contains 18 residues. V dropped 3 bases and J dropped 5 bases, with 23 bases sitting between them. Germline V lookup: CDR1 SGHRS, CDR2 YFSETQ.

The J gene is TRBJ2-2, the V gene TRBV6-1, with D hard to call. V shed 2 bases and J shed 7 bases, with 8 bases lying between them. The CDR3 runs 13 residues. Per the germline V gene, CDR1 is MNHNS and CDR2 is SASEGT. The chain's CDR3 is CASSELRVGELFF. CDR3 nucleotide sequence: TGTGCCAGCAGTGAATTAAGGGTCGGGGAGCTGTTTTTT.

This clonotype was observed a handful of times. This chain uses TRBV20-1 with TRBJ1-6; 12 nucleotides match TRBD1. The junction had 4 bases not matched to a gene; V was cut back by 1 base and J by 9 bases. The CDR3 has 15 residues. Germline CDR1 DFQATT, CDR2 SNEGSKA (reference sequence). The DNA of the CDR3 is TGCAGTGCTAGAGTCGGGACAGGGGGCACTTCACCCCTCCACTTT. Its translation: CSARVGTGGTSPLHF.

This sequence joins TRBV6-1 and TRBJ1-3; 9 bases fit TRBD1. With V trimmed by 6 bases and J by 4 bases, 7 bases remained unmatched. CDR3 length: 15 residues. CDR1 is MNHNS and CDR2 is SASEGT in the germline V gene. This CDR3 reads CASRDDRGAGNTIYF. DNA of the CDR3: TGTGCCAGCAGAGACGACAGGGGGGCAGGAAACACCATATATTTT.

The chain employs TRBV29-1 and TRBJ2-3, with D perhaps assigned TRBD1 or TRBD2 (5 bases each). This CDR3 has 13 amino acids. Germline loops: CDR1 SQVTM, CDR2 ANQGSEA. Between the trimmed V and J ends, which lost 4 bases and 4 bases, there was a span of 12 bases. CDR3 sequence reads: CSVGGSGADTQYF. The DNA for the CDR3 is TGCAGCGTTGGGGGGAGTGGCGCAGATACGCAGTATTTT.

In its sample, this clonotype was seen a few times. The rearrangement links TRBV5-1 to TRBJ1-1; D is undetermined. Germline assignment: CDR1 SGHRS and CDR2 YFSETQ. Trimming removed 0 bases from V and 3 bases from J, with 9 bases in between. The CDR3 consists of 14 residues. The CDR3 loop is CASSLEGLDTEAFF. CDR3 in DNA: TGCGCCAGCAGCTTGGAAGGGCTTGACACTGAAGCTTTCTTT.

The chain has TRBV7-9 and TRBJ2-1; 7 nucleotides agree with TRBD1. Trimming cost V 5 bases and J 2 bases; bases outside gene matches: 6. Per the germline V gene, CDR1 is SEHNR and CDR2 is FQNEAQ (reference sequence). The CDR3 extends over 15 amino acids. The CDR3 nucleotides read TGTGCCAGCAGCGGGACAGAGTTCCCCTACAATGAGCAGTTCTTC. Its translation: CASSGTEFPYNEQFF. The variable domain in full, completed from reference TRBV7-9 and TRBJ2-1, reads DTGVSQNPRHKITKRGQNVTFRCDPISEHNRLYWYRQTLGQGPEFLTYFQNEAQLEKSRLLSDRFSAERPKGSFSTLEIQRTEQGDSAMYLCASSGTEFPYNEQFFGPGTRLTVL.